This is a list of T cell receptor beta chains from one sample in a study of shared clonotypes between healthy human individuals. Produced via immunoSEQ multiplex PCR; TCRdb's table is partial and in-frame only. This sample has hundreds of thousands of clones, with around 72% found just once. The sample was memory CD4+ T cells sorted from blood. The source is a woman under 40 in good health. CDR3s include the opening cysteine and the closing phenylalanine or tryptophan. The order of the fields is V gene, J gene, D gene, clone size, CDR3 DNA, CDR3 protein. The D gene is left open where the match is weak. The listing skips clone size in some rows; elsewhere it reads once, few, many or a size class.

>TRBV7-9|TRBJ2-6|.|.
TGTGCCAGCAGCCTTGACGGGGTCTCTGGGGCCAACGTCCTGACTTTC
CASSLDGVSGANVLTF
>TRBV6-5|TRBJ2-7|TRBD2|few
TGTGCCAGCTCGGGACTAGGCAGTGGTGAGCAGTACTTC
CASSGLGSGEQYF
>TRBV6-6|TRBJ1-2|.|once
TGTGCCAGCAGTTACGACTCTCACCTTGGGGGCTACACCTTC
CASSYDSHLGGYTF
>TRBV7-8|TRBJ2-1|.|.
TGTGCCAGCAGCTTAGCGCAGAGATCGGAGCAGTTCTTC
CASSLAQRSEQFF
>TRBV20-1|TRBJ2-7|.|.
TGCAGTGCTAGAGGAGGGTCCGAGCAGTACTTC
CSARGGSEQYF
>TRBV7-3|TRBJ1-2|TRBD1|.
TGTGCCAGCAGCTTATCGGACCGGGGACAGGGGGATGGCTACACCTTC
CASSLSDRGQGDGYTF
>TRBV7-2|TRBJ2-7|.|.
TGTGCCAGCAGCTTAGCGGGAGGTCCCTCCTACGAGCAGTACTTC
CASSLAGGPSYEQYF
>TRBV28|TRBJ2-7|.|once
TGTGCCAGCAGAAGGGGGGGAGACTACGTCGAGCAGTACTTC
CASRRGGDYVEQYF
>TRBV6-6|TRBJ1-5|.|.
TGTGCCAGCACCCAGTCCCGGGGGGGTCAGCCCCAGCATTTT
CASTQSRGGQPQHF
>TRBV7-2|TRBJ2-1|TRBD1|.
TGTGCCAGCAGCCCTGGGACAGGGGGCTCGAGGGAGCAGTTCTTC
CASSPGTGGSREQFF
>TRBV5-6|TRBJ1-2|TRBD1|.
TGTGCCAGCAGCATCAGACAGGGTCTCTATGGCTACACCTTC
CASSIRQGLYGYTF
>TRBV28|TRBJ1-6|.|.
TGTGCCAGCAGTTTGATGATGGGTTCACCCCTCCACTTT
CASSLMMGSPLHF
>TRBV19|TRBJ1-1|.|.
TGTGCCAGTAGTATAGAGGCCCGGCCAGGGCGGGTCACTGAAGCTTTCTTT
CASSIEARPGRVTEAFF
>TRBV5-1|TRBJ2-7|TRBD1|.
TGCGCCAGCAGACCGACAGGGGGAAGCTCCTACGAGCAGTACTTC
CASRPTGGSSYEQYF
>TRBV29-1|TRBJ2-5|.|.
TGCAGCGTTCCCTTAGAGACCCAGTACTTC
CSVPLETQYF
>TRBV4-2|TRBJ2-3|TRBD1|few
TGTGCCAGCAGCTGGTCGGGACAGCCCATGGATACGCAGTATTTT
CASSWSGQPMDTQYF
>TRBV7-2|TRBJ2-3|.|few
TGTGCCAGCAGCCCGGGTGGGGGATGGACAGATACGCAGTATTTT
CASSPGGGWTDTQYF
>TRBV5-1|TRBJ2-1|.|once
TGCGCCAGCAGCTTGGGGGGACTGCAAGAGACCCAGTTCTTC
CASSLGGLQETQFF
>TRBV10-1|TRBJ2-1|.|.
TGCGCCAGCAGTGAGTCGAAGTTAGGCGGACTGGGGAAGTTCTTC
CASSESKLGGLGKFF
>TRBV4-1|TRBJ2-1|TRBD1|.
TGCGCCAGCAGCCAAGTTGAAGACAGGGGCTCCTACAATGAGCAGTTCTTC
CASSQVEDRGSYNEQFF
>TRBV18|TRBJ1-1|TRBD1|.
TGTGCCAGCTCACCGGACAGGGCCACTGAAGCTTTCTTT
CASSPDRATEAFF
>TRBV18|TRBJ1-4|TRBD1|.
TGTGCCAGCTCCGGAAGGACAGGGGAAAATGAAAAACTGTTTTTT
CASSGRTGENEKLFF
>TRBV28|TRBJ2-7|.|.
TGTGCCAGCAGTTTAGCGACCCGTTACGAGCAGTACTTC
CASSLATRYEQYF
>TRBV19|TRBJ1-2|.|.
TGTGCCAGTAGTATGGCAGGGTCTCCCTATGGCTACACCTTC
CASSMAGSPYGYTF
>TRBV7-9|TRBJ1-1|.|.
TGTGCCAGCAGCTTAGGGGGAAGAGCTGAAGCTTTCTTT
CASSLGGRAEAFF
>TRBV6-1|TRBJ1-2|TRBD1|.
TGTGCCAGCAGTGAGACGGGACAGGGAGGCTATGGCTACACCTTC
CASSETGQGGYGYTF
>TRBV5-1|TRBJ2-2|.|.
TGCGCCAGCAGCTTGGTTGGCGGGGAGCTGTTTTTT
CASSLVGGELFF
>TRBV28|TRBJ2-3|.|few
TGTGCCAGCAGTTTACCCGGGAGCCTACAAGATACGCAGTATTTT
CASSLPGSLQDTQYF
>TRBV5-5|TRBJ2-3|.|once
TGTGCCAGCAGCTTCTCTAGCGTCACAGATACGCAGTATTTT
CASSFSSVTDTQYF
>TRBV6-4|TRBJ2-1|TRBD2|.
TGTGCCAGCAGTGAATTAGCGGGAGGGCTTAGTGGTGAGCAGTTCTTC
CASSELAGGLSGEQFF
>TRBV4-1|TRBJ2-7|TRBD2|once
TGCGCCAGCAGCCAAGTGGCGGGAGTCGAGCAGTACTTC
CASSQVAGVEQYF
>TRBV6-5|TRBJ2-7|.|few
TGTGCCAGCTCCTGGGCGGGAACCTACGAGCAGTACTTC
CASSWAGTYEQYF
>TRBV28|TRBJ1-5|.|once
TGTGCCAGCACGACCCCGAATCAGCCCCAGCATTTT
CASTTPNQPQHF
>TRBV5-8|TRBJ2-5|TRBD1|.
TGTGCCAGGAGTGACAGGGCCAAAGAGACCCAGTACTTC
CARSDRAKETQYF
>TRBV19|TRBJ2-2|TRBD1|.
TGTGCCAGTAGTATAGAACAGGGGGCCGGGGAGCTGTTTTTT
CASSIEQGAGELFF
>TRBV5-1|TRBJ2-7|TRBD2|.
TGCGCCAGCAGCTTGGGGCTTACTAGCGGATCCTACGAGCAGTACTTC
CASSLGLTSGSYEQYF
>TRBV19|TRBJ2-2|.|.
TGTGCCAGTAGGAGGGCAGCCAGTATGTCGTCCGGGGAGCTGTTTTTT
CASRRAASMSSGELFF
>TRBV9|TRBJ2-1|TRBD2|.
TGTGCCAGCAGGCCCTTGCCTTTAAATAGCGGGAGGGTAGTAAATGAGCAGTTCTTC
CASRPLPLNSGRVVNEQFF
>TRBV25-1|TRBJ1-4|.|.
TGTGCCAGCAGTGATCCGGACGGCACTAATGAAAAACTGTTTTTT
CASSDPDGTNEKLFF
>TRBV30|TRBJ2-7|TRBD2|.
TGTGCCTGGAGTGTGGGACTAGCGGGATACGAGCAGTACTTC
CAWSVGLAGYEQYF
>TRBV27|TRBJ2-1|TRBD2|.
TGTGCCAGCAGCCCCCTAGCGGGCTCCTACAATGAGCAGTTCTTC
CASSPLAGSYNEQFF
>TRBV28|TRBJ2-4|.|many
TGTGCCAGCAGTTTATTATCTTTGCGGGCAGCCAAAAACATTCAGTACTTC
CASSLLSLRAAKNIQYF
>TRBV29-1|TRBJ1-1|TRBD1|.
TGCAGCGGAAGACAGGGGATGAACACTGAAGCTTTCTTT
CSGRQGMNTEAFF
>TRBV7-9|TRBJ2-7|TRBD2|.
TGTGCCAGCAGCTTAAATCCCCGTGCTAGCGGGAAGGGAAGCGAGCAGTACTTC
CASSLNPRASGKGSEQYF
>TRBV25-1|TRBJ2-3|.|.
TGTGCCAGCAGTGACCCTAGGGCGGGGACGAACACAGATACGCAGTATTTT
CASSDPRAGTNTDTQYF
>TRBV2|TRBJ2-7|.|.
TGTGCCAGCAGTGGGATAAGCCCATCCTCCTACGAGCAGTACTTC
CASSGISPSSYEQYF
>TRBV18|TRBJ1-1|.|few
TGTGCCAGCTCAACAGGCGAGAACACTGAAGCTTTCTTT
CASSTGENTEAFF
>TRBV6-5|TRBJ1-5|.|few
TGTGCCAGCAGTTTCGCCCAGGGAGGCAATCAGCCCCAGCATTTT
CASSFAQGGNQPQHF
>TRBV2|TRBJ2-1|TRBD2|.
TGTGCCAGCCGGCGGGAGGGCCCCTACAATGAGCAGTTCTTC
CASRREGPYNEQFF
>TRBV4-1|TRBJ1-3|TRBD1|.
TGCGCCAGCAGCCCAGGGGGACTCCGCTCTGGAAACACCATATATTTT
CASSPGGLRSGNTIYF
>TRBV6-1|TRBJ1-2|.|.
TGTGCCAGCAGTGAAGTTGCCAGGGCGCCTAACTATGGCTACACCTTC
CASSEVARAPNYGYTF
>TRBV29-1|TRBJ2-2|TRBD2|.
TGCAGCGTCCCGAGTGGTAGCGGGAGGCTCAACACCGGGGAGCTGTTTTTT
CSVPSGSGRLNTGELFF
>TRBV28|TRBJ2-7|.|.
TGTGCCAGCAGTTTACAGGTCCCAACCTACGAGCAGTACTTC
CASSLQVPTYEQYF
>TRBV13|TRBJ2-2|TRBD2|.
TGTGCCAGCAGCTTAGGCGGACTAGCGGGAGGAAGTACCGGGGAGCTGTTTTTT
CASSLGGLAGGSTGELFF
>TRBV5-1|TRBJ2-3|TRBD1|.
TGCGCCAGCAGCTCCGCCGCCTTTATCCGGGACAGCTTTTCGCCTAGCACAGATACGCAGTATTTT
CASSSAAFIRDSFSPSTDTQYF